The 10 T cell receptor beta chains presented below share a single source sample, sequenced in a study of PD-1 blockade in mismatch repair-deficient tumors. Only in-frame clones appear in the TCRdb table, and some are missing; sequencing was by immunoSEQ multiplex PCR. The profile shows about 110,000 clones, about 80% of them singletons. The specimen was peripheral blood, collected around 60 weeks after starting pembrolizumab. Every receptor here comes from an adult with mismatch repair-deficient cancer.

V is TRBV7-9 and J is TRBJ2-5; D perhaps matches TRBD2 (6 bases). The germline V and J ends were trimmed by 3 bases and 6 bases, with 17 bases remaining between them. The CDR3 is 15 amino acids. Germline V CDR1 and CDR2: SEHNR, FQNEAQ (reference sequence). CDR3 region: CASSLAPGRGKTQYF. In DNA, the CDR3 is TGTGCCAGCAGCTTGGCGCCAGGCCGGGGGAAGACCCAGTACTTC.

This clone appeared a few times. In DNA, the CDR3 is TGCAGCGTTCTCTGGTACGGGGAGCTGTTTTTT. Its protein product is CSVLWYGELFF. This chain joins TRBV29-1 and TRBJ2-2; D is unclear. Trimming pared 5 bases from V and 7 bases from J, leaving 8 bases between. This CDR3 region has 11 residues. Germline lookup yields CDR1 SQVTM and CDR2 ANQGSEA.

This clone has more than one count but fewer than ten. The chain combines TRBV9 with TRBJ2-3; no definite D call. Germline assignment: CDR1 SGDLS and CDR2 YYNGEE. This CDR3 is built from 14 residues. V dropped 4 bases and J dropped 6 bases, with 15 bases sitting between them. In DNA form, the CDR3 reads TGTGCCAGCAGCCCGCTAGGAGTGGCCGATACGCAGTATTTT. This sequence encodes CASSPLGVADTQYF.

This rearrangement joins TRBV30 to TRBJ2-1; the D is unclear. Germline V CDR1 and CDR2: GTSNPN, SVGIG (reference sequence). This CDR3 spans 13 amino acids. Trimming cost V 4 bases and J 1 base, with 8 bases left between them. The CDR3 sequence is CAWTPGSYNEQFF. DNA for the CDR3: TGTGCCTGGACACCCGGGTCCTACAATGAGCAGTTCTTC.

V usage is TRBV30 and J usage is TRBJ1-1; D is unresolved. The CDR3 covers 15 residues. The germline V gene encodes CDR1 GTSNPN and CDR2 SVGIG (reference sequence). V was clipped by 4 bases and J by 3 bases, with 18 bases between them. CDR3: CAWNDSPVLDTEAFF. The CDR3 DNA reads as TGTGCCTGGAACGACTCCCCCGTTCTGGACACTGAAGCTTTCTTT.

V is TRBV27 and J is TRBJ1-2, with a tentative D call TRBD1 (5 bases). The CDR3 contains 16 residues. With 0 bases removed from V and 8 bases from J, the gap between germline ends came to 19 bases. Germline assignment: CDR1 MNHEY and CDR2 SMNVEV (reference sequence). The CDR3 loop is CASSLSVRPGPSGYTF. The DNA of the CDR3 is TGTGCCAGCAGTTTATCCGTTCGTCCAGGGCCTTCCGGCTACACCTTC.

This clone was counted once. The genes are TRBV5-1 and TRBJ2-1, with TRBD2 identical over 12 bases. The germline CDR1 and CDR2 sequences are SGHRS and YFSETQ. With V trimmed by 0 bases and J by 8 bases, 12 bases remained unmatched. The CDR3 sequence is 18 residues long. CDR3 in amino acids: CASSLGLAGGLDVDEQFF. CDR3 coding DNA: TGCGCCAGCAGCTTGGGTCTAGCGGGAGGGTTAGACGTGGATGAGCAGTTCTTC.

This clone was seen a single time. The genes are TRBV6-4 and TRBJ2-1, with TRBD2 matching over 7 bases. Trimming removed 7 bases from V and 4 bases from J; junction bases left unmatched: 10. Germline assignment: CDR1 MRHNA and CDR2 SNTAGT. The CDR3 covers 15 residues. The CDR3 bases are TGTGCCAGCAAGAACCGGCGGGAGAGATACAATGAGCAGTTCTTC. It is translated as CASKNRRERYNEQFF.

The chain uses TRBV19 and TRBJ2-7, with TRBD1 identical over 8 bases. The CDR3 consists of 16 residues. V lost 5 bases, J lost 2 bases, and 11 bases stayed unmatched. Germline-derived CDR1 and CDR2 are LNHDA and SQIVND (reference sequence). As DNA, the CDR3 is TGTGCCAGTAGTCCACAGGGGGTAGACCCTCCCTACGAGCAGTACTTC. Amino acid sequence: CASSPQGVDPPYEQYF. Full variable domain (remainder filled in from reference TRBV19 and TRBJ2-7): DGGITQSPKYLFRKEGQNVTLSCEQNLNHDAMYWYRQDPGQGLRLIYYSQIVNDFQKGDIAEGYSVSREKKESFPLTVTSAQKNPTAFYLCASSPQGVDPPYEQYFGPGTRLTVT.

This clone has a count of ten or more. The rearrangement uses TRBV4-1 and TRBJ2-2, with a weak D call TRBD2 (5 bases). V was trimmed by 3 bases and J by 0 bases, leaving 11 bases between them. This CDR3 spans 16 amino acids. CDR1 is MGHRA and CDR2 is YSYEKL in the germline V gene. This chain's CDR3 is CASSHAGLANTGELFF. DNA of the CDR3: TGCGCCAGCAGCCATGCGGGTTTGGCGAACACCGGGGAGCTGTTTTTT.